This T cell receptor beta chain is from a study of blood T cell repertoires in COVID-19. Across the whole study: The United States, Italy and Spain supplied acute and convalescent COVID-19 samples. In each case, the material was cDNA or gDNA derived from T cells, B-cell-depleted T cells, or PBMCs.

In germline, CDR1 is SEHNR, CDR2 FQNEAQ (reference sequence). This CDR3 contains 13 residues. Losses at the gene ends were 5 bases for V and 4 bases for J; bases not matched to a gene: 1. Original handling: For nucleated cells, counts were estimated from reference gene primer amplification. Generated by immunoSEQ multiplex PCR, the TCRdb table keeps only in-frame clones and is missing some. V and J calls plus clone size are reproduced from that table; the DNA served to infer D and trimming. This table holds hundreds of thousands of clones, around 85% found once. Sequencing was done on a sample of peripheral blood. The TCR sequence derives from a human donor in a cohort sampled during active COVID-19. The rearrangement links TRBV7-9 to TRBJ1-4; the match to TRBD1 covers 7 bases. The CDR3 sequence is CASSPGGNEKLFF. CDR3 nucleotides: TGTGCCAGCAGCCCAGGGGGTAATGAAAAACTGTTTTTT. The variable domain in full, completed from reference TRBV7-9 and TRBJ1-4, reads DTGVSQNPRHKITKRGQNVTFRCDPISEHNRLYWYRQTLGQGPEFLTYFQNEAQLEKSRLLSDRFSAERPKGSFSTLEIQRTEQGDSAMYLCASSPGGNEKLFFGSGTQLSVL.